The clone carrying this T cell receptor beta chain was observed a handful of times. The antigen remains undetermined. These data are taken from a study of T cells in Graves' hyperthyroidism and ophthalmopathy. Broader study findings: Blood also carried most thyroid clonotypes expanded above 0.001.

TCR beta CDR3 regions were amplified from RNA. A first-round RT-PCR of the TCR CDR3 used the HTBI primer set. TCRdb re-called the multiplex PCR reads through MiXCR, storing one row per CDR3 protein. Among 300,000 to 400,000 distinct CDR3 sequences listed, approximately 22% were seen once. Uncontrolled infection, other autoimmune disease, pregnancy or lactation led to exclusion. Deletions cut 3 bases from V and 0 bases from J, with 8 bases between. Germline V CDR1 and CDR2: DFQATT, SNEGSKA (reference sequence). The CDR3 runs to 13 residues. This sequence originates from a woman aged 45-65 years with Graves' hyperthyroidism. The chain combines TRBV20-1 with TRBJ1-2, with D maybe TRBD1 (6 bases). The material sequenced was blood. The CDR3 bases are TGCAGTGCTAGCCGGACAGCTAACTATGGCTACACCTTC. It specifies CSASRTANYGYTF.